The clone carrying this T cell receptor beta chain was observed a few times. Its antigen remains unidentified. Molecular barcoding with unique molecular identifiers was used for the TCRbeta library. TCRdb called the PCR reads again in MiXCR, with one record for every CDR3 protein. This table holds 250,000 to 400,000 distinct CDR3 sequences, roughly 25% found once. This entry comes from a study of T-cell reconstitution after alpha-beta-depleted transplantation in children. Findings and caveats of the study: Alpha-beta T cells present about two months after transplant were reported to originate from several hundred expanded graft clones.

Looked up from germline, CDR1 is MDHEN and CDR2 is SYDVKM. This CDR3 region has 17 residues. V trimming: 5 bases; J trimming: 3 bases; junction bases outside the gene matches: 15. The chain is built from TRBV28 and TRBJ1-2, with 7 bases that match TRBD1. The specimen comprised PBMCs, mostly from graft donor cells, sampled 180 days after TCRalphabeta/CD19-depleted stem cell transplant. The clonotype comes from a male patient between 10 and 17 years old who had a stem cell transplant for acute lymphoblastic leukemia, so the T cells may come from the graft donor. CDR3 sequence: CASSHRQGYIGDYGYTF. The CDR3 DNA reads TGTGCCAGCAGTCACCGACAGGGATACATAGGAGACTATGGCTACACCTTC.